A selection of T cell receptor beta chains follows, all from one sample in a study of cytomegalovirus exposure and HLA in healthy donors. TCRdb's table, derived via immunoSEQ multiplex PCR, lists solely in-frame clones and lacks some. The data show 150,000 to 200,000 clones, approximately 79% seen once. What was sequenced was PBMCs. These receptors came from a human donor in good health. The CDR3 runs from the conserved cysteine through the conserved F or W. A D gene is named only where the DNA matches it firmly. Only part of the rows carry a size: once, few, many, or a class if the clone is expanded.

>TRBJ2-1|TRBV7-9|once|.|13
TGTGCCAGCAGGGGGGCGGCGGTCAATGAGCAGTTCTTC
CASRGAAVNEQFF
>TRBJ2-2|TRBV12-5|.|TRBD1|13
TGTGCTAGTGGGAATACAGGGGCCGGGGAGCTGTTTTTT
CASGNTGAGELFF
>TRBJ1-2|TRBV19|.|.|14
TGTGCCAGTAGTGATGCCCCCCAGTACTATGGCTACACCTTC
CASSDAPQYYGYTF
>TRBJ1-3|TRBV2|.|TRBD1|18
TGTGCCAGCAGTCCGAGACAGGGTTCCTTTCTCTCTGGAAACACCATATATTTT
CASSPRQGSFLSGNTIYF
>TRBJ2-3|TRBV9|few|TRBD2|16
TGTGCCAGCAGCTCTCAGCGGGGAGTTTCCACAGATACGCAGTATTTT
CASSSQRGVSTDTQYF
>TRBJ2-3|TRBV25-1|.|TRBD2|17
TGTGCCAGCAGTGAATTATACGGCGGGGGGGCCTCAGATACGCAGTATTTT
CASSELYGGGASDTQYF
>TRBJ2-7|TRBV28|.|TRBD2|16
TGTGCCAGCAGTTCCCCGACTAGCGGGGGGCGAAGCGAGCAGTACTTC
CASSSPTSGGRSEQYF
>TRBJ1-2|TRBV7-8|.|.|13
TGTGCCAGCAGCTTAGCAGACAGCTATGGCTACACCTTC
CASSLADSYGYTF
>TRBJ1-1|TRBV6-5|.|TRBD1|15
TGTGCCAGCAGCCCTGGGGTGACAGGGAATACTGAAGCTTTCTTT
CASSPGVTGNTEAFF
>TRBJ2-7|TRBV2|.|.|14
TGTGCCAGCAGTGAAAGGAGCAGGGAAGGCGAGCAGTACTTC
CASSERSREGEQYF
>TRBJ1-6|TRBV4-1|.|TRBD1|15
TGCGCCAGCAGCAGAGAGACAGGGGGGGATTCACCCCTCCACTTT
CASSRETGGDSPLHF
>TRBJ1-1|TRBV12-5|.|.|16
TGTGCTAGTGGTTTGACCCCCACAGGATTGAACACTGAAGCTTTCTTT
CASGLTPTGLNTEAFF
>TRBJ2-7|TRBV27|.|TRBD2|16
TGTGCCAGCAGTTCCCTCCGACTAGGGAGGGGCTACGAGCAGTACTTC
CASSSLRLGRGYEQYF
>TRBJ2-1|TRBV4-3|.|.|15
TGCGCCAGCAGCCAAGATCAGGAACCGTACAATGAGCAGTTCTTC
CASSQDQEPYNEQFF
>TRBJ2-7|TRBV23-1|.|TRBD1|17
TGCGCCAGCAGTCAACCGGATACAGGGGTCTATAACGACGAGCAGTACTTC
CASSQPDTGVYNDEQYF
>TRBJ2-1|TRBV11-2|.|TRBD2|15
TGTGCCAGCAGCTTACGGGGGGGAGGTCGGGATGAGCAGTTCTTC
CASSLRGGGRDEQFF
>TRBJ1-1|TRBV5-6|once|.|17
TGTGCCAGCAGCGACTTTTTAATACGCCGTCAGAACACTGAAGCTTTCTTT
CASSDFLIRRQNTEAFF
>TRBJ1-5|TRBV6-1|.|TRBD1|16
TGTGCCAGCAGTGAAGGGACAGGGGGAGGCAATCAGCCCCAGCATTTT
CASSEGTGGGNQPQHF
>TRBJ2-7|TRBV4-1|.|TRBD1|16
TGCGCCAGCAGCCACGGTACCGGGACAGGAGTCTACGAGCAGTACTTC
CASSHGTGTGVYEQYF
>TRBJ1-2|TRBV7-8|.|TRBD1|16
TGTGCCAGCAGCCTAGAATCTCAGGGGGCTGTATATGGCTACACCTTC
CASSLESQGAVYGYTF
>TRBJ1-3|TRBV5-6|.|TRBD1|15
TGTGCCAGCAGCCCTCAACAGGGGTTTGGAAACACCATATATTTT
CASSPQQGFGNTIYF
>TRBJ1-1|TRBV5-1|.|.|12
TGCGCCAGCAGCCTCTCGGTCACTGAAGCTTTCTTT
CASSLSVTEAFF
>TRBJ2-7|TRBV5-1|.|.|14
TGCGCCAGCAGCCCCGACCGAGGGAATTACGAGCAGTACTTC
CASSPDRGNYEQYF
>TRBJ2-3|TRBV18|.|TRBD2|20
TGTGCCAGCTCACCACGTCGAGGAAGGGCAAGCGCGGGGGGCACAGATACGCAGTATTTT
CASSPRRGRASAGGTDTQYF
>TRBJ1-5|TRBV4-3|.|TRBD1|15
TGCGCCAGCAGCCGAGCCCGGACAGGGGATCAGCCCCAGCATTTT
CASSRARTGDQPQHF
>TRBJ2-5|TRBV27|.|.|13
TGTGCCACCACTGGACTCGGCGAAGAGACCCAGTACTTC
CATTGLGEETQYF
>TRBJ1-2|TRBV12-5|.|.|13
TGTGCTAGTGGTGAACAGGTATTCTATGGCTACACCTTC
CASGEQVFYGYTF
>TRBJ2-1|TRBV6-1|.|.|13
TGTGCCAGCAGTGAAGCGTGGAGGGTTGAGCAGTTCTTC
CASSEAWRVEQFF
>TRBJ1-2|TRBV5-1|.|.|15
TGCGCCAGCAGCTTGGTACCAAGCGTGGAGTATGGCTACACCTTC
CASSLVPSVEYGYTF
>TRBJ1-1|TRBV2|few|.|13
TGTGCCAGCAGAGTGGGGAGCGGGACTGAAGCTTTCTTT
CASRVGSGTEAFF
>TRBJ2-3|TRBV2|.|TRBD2|15
TGTGCCAGCAGCTTACGGGGGGATGGGGCAGATACGCAGTATTTT
CASSLRGDGADTQYF
>TRBJ2-5|TRBV13|.|.|13
TGTGCCAGCAGCTCCGGACAGCAAGAGACCCAGTACTTC
CASSSGQQETQYF
>TRBJ2-1|TRBV7-3|.|TRBD2|16
TGTGCCAGCAGCTTAATAGCGGGGGCGAAATACAATGAGCAGTTCTTC
CASSLIAGAKYNEQFF
>TRBJ1-3|TRBV27|.|.|15
TGTGCCAGCAGTTTAGTAGGGGGCTCTGGAAACACCATATATTTT
CASSLVGGSGNTIYF
>TRBJ2-4|TRBV10-3|.|.|16
TGTGCCATCAGTGAAGAGGGGGCGGGGCGAGGCGGCATTCAGTACTTC
CAISEEGAGRGGIQYF
>TRBJ2-3|TRBV7-9|.|TRBD2|16
TGTGCCAGCAGCACCAATCGGGGAGGGGAGACAGATACGCAGTATTTT
CASSTNRGGETDTQYF
>TRBJ1-5|TRBV12-5|few|.|10
TGTGCTAGTGGTCGGAGGCCCCAGCATTTT
CASGRRPQHF
>TRBJ1-6|TRBV4-3|few|.|17
TGCGCCAGCAGCCAAGGTGTCGGTACAGCAAATAATTCACCCCTCCACTTT
CASSQGVGTANNSPLHF
>TRBJ1-5|TRBV6-1|few|TRBD1|14
TGTGCCAGCAGTGGGGACAGTGAATTTACGACCCAGCATTTT
CASSGDSEFTTQHF
>TRBJ1-3|TRBV19|.|TRBD1|16
TGTGCCAGTAGTATATGGTACAGGGGGCAACGAAACACCATATATTTT
CASSIWYRGQRNTIYF
>TRBJ2-7|TRBV13|.|TRBD2|14
TGTGCCAGCAGAATTAGCGGGGGGTTTGACGAGCAGTACTTC
CASRISGGFDEQYF
>TRBJ1-1|TRBV9|few|.|13
TGTGCCAGCAGCGTGGGGGGATCCACTGAAGCTTTCTTT
CASSVGGSTEAFF
>TRBJ2-7|TRBV4-2|few|.|11
TGTGCCAGCAGCTACTCTTACGAGCAGTACTTC
CASSYSYEQYF
>TRBJ2-5|TRBV4-2|.|TRBD2|16
TGTGCCAGCAGCCAAGAATTAGCGGGGGTGCAAGAGACCCAGTACTTC
CASSQELAGVQETQYF
>TRBJ2-7|TRBV6-1|.|TRBD2|15
TGTGCCAGCAGTGAAAGGCCTTCGGGGGGTTACGAGCAGTACTTC
CASSERPSGGYEQYF
>TRBJ2-3|TRBV11-3|.|TRBD1|14
TGTGCCAGCAGGAGACAGGGAGACACAGATACGCAGTATTTT
CASRRQGDTDTQYF
>TRBJ2-3|TRBV7-2|once|TRBD1|15
TGTGCCAGCAGACTTGGGGACAGGGGTTTAGATACGCAGTATTTT
CASRLGDRGLDTQYF
>TRBJ2-2|TRBV9|.|TRBD1|16
TGTGCCAGCAGCCCCAAAAGTCAGGGGGTCACCGGGGAGCTGTTTTTT
CASSPKSQGVTGELFF
>TRBJ2-2|TRBV28|.|.|13
TGTGCCAGCAGTTCCCCCGGGGTCGGGGAGCTGTTTTTT
CASSSPGVGELFF
>TRBJ2-7|TRBV19|.|.|11
TGTGCCAGTACAGGGAACCACGAGCAGTACTTC
CASTGNHEQYF